This T cell receptor beta chain was profiled in a study of cytomegalovirus exposure and HLA in healthy donors. Findings and caveats of the study: Whilst most TCR sequences proved rare, a subset of public TCRs occurred across many donors. Later genetic work tied a missense DCLRE1C variant to beta-chain V and J trimming. The study recorded 160 or so TCR beta chains that were cytomegalovirus-associated. More than 15,000 TCR beta sequences were associated with HLA alleles at 0.05 false discovery rate in a later analysis.

This clone was picked up a small number of times. The antigen is undetermined. The study ran its PCR with 60 Vbeta and 13 Jbeta primers. The protocol was immunoSEQ multiplex PCR, while the TCRdb copy is restricted to in-frame clones and leaves out a portion. This sample has 70,000 or so clones, with 82% found just once. With 1 base removed from V and 5 bases from J, the gap between germline ends came to 11 bases. The germline gives CDR1 LNHNV, CDR2 YYDKDF (reference sequence). This CDR3 is built from 14 residues. This receptor was identified in a man between 18 and 35 years old in good health and CMV-seronegative. The sample consisted of PBMCs. The chain is built from TRBV15 and TRBJ2-5; D might be TRBD1 (7 bases). The DNA for the CDR3 is TGTGCCACCAGCAGAGTGACAGGGAGGGAGACCCAGTACTTC. Protein: CATSRVTGRETQYF.